This paragraph reports one T cell receptor beta chain. Its antigen is currently unknown. It was CD45RO-negative cells, positively selected for CCR7, that made up naive CD8 cells, with terminally differentiated effector memory CD45RA+ cells excluded. Germline CDR1 is MNHNY and CDR2 is SVGAGI (reference sequence). The length of the CDR3 is 15 residues. Trimming cost V 6 bases and J 6 bases, with 21 bases left between them. Libraries were prepared by immunoSEQ multiplex PCR; TCRdb keeps only in-frame clonotypes and omits some of them. The sample consists of 800,000 or so clones, 96% of them appearing once. The data were obtained in a study of shared clonotypes between healthy human individuals. Study background: CD4 naive cells filled three plates per donor, CD4 memory three, CD8 naive two and CD8 memory one. Study-wide results and caveats: Several donors showed sharing of 4.5% to 5% of naive CD4 clonotypes. Clonotypes shared by all four sorted-subset donors had higher generation probabilities than non-shared clonotypes.

The clonotype was recovered from a man aged 25-40 years in good health. The sequenced sample consisted of naive CD8+ T cells sorted from blood. The V gene is TRBV6-6, the J gene TRBJ2-7, with a tentative D call TRBD1 (6 bases). CDR3 sequence: CASRSTYFGQFEQYF. The CDR3 bases are TGTGCCAGCAGATCTACCTACTTTGGACAGTTCGAGCAGTACTTC.